This record covers a single T cell receptor beta chain. Its antigen is not identified. Assay used: immunoSEQ multiplex PCR; TCRdb lists only in-frame clones, some missing. The sample contains approximately 4,700 clones, 70% to 85% of which appear only once. With 4 bases removed from V and 1 base from J, the gap between germline ends came to 14 bases. The CDR3 has 15 residues. Germline CDR1 is SGDLS and CDR2 is YYNGEE. This sample was included in a study of brain metastases from non-small cell lung cancer. Study outcomes and limitations: T-cell clones appeared expanded in 60% to 75% of brain metastases relative to matched primary tumors. T-cell infiltration was lower in brain metastases than primaries (P < 0.001). Brain metastases shared most TCR repertoire with primaries, with sparse T cells.

The rearrangement uses TRBV9 and TRBJ2-5; D is perhaps TRBD1 (5 bases). The specimen sequenced was primary lung tumor tissue. The receptor was isolated from a donor over 35 with non-small cell lung cancer. The chain's CDR3 is CASSPSWTFQETQYF. The CDR3 DNA reads TGTGCCAGCAGCCCATCATGGACATTCCAAGAGACCCAGTACTTC.